Listed here is a single TCR beta chain. Its target is unknown. Clones were read by immunoSEQ multiplex PCR, and TCRdb kept only the in-frame ones, dropping some. The data contain more than 90,000 clones, 92% of them singletons. This entry is derived from a study of T cell repertoires and HLA-DP antigens. At the level of the study: CD4+ T cells were cocultured with HeLa cells expressing HLA-DP.

CDR3 length: 13 residues. Between the trimmed V and J ends, which lost 2 bases and 4 bases, there was a span of 8 bases. The germline CDR1 and CDR2 sequences are GTSNPN and SVGIG (reference sequence). The sequencing sample was made of CD4+ T cells from PBMCs. The J gene is TRBJ2-2, the V gene TRBV30; D is ambiguous. The clonotype originates from a woman aged 18 to 35 in good health and CMV-seronegative. The CDR3 coding sequence is TGTGCCTGGAGTAATGGTGTCACCGGGGAGCTGTTTTTT. Translation gives CAWSNGVTGELFF.